This T cell receptor beta chain was sequenced for a study of identifying expanded T cells in peripheral blood. The trim removed 4 bases at V and 2 bases at J, leaving 13 bases unmatched. Germline lookup yields CDR1 SGHRS and CDR2 YFSETQ. This CDR3 comprises 18 residues. Method: immunoSEQ multiplex PCR; TCRdb's copy keeps in-frame clones and lacks some. The repertoire consists of 70,000 to 95,000 clones, with approximately 91% occurring once and the leading ten covering 3.5% to 5%. The TCR sequence derives from a person between 18 and 69 years old in good health. The chain uses TRBV5-1 and TRBJ2-3, with 10 positions matching TRBD2. Specimen: blood. CDR3 protein: CASSTGTSAALLTDTQYF. The CDR3 bases are TGCGCCAGCAGCACCGGGACTAGCGCGGCGCTACTCACAGATACGCAGTATTTT.